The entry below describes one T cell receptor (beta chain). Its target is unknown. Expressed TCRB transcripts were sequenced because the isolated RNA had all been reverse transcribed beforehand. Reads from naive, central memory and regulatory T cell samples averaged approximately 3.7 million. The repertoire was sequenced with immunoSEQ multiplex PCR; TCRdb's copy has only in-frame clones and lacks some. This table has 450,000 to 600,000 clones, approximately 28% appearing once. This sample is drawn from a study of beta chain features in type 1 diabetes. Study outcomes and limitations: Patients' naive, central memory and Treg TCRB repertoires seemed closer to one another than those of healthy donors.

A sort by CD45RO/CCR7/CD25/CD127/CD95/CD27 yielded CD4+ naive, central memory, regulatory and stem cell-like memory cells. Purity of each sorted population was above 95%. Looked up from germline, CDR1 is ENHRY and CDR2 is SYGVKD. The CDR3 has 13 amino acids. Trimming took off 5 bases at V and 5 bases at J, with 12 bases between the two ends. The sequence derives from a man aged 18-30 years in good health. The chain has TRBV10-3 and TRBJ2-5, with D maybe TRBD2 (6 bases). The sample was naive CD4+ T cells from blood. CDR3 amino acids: CAISSPGRETQYF. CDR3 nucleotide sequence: TGTGCCATCAGTTCCCCGGGGAGGGAGACCCAGTACTTC.